This entry describes one T cell receptor (beta chain). V was pared by 4 bases and J by 0 bases, with 6 bases of the junction left unmatched. Germline V gives CDR1 LGHNA, CDR2 YSLEER. This CDR3 has 17 residues. The data belong to a study of OX40 agonist ivuxolimab in advanced cancers. Study-wide background: Partial responses were seen in three patients, one with hepatocellular carcinoma and two with cutaneous melanoma.

The method was immunoSEQ multiplex PCR; TCRdb's version includes in-frame clones alone and lacks a portion of them. The top ten clones hold approximately 2.6% of a sample with about 41,000 clones, around 85% of them seen once. Patients with a history of autoimmune disease or on systemic immunosuppression were excluded. This sequence joins TRBV4-3 and TRBJ1-4, with 9 bases identical to TRBD1. The sequencing used CD4+ or CD8+ T cells sorted from blood, collected in a trial of the OX40 agonist ivuxolimab. This receptor was obtained from an adult with an advanced solid tumor such as melanoma, head and neck, liver or kidney cancer. DNA for the CDR3: TGCGCCAGCAGCCTTGAGACAGGGGGTACAACTAATGAAAAACTGTTTTTT. It yields the protein CASSLETGGTTNEKLFF.